Listed below are T cell receptor beta chains from one sample, sequenced in a study of molecular identifiers for immune sequencing clone quantification. TCRdb re-called the PCR reads with MiXCR, one entry per CDR3 protein. The sample holds more than 60,000 distinct CDR3 sequences, around a sixth seen once. Sequenced sample: naive CD8+ T cells from blood, with Jurkat cell RNA spiked in. The origin of the receptors is a human donor in good health. Some libraries in this study had Jurkat cell RNA spiked in. The CDR3 runs from the conserved cysteine through the conserved F or W. D genes are given only for firm matches. Size tells how often a clone was seen (once, few, many) or the class of an expanded clone, and some rows leave it out.

clone_size: .; v_call: TRBV27; j_call: TRBJ2-7; d_call: .; cdr3_nt: TGTGCCAGCAGTTTATCCCGGTCCTACAAGCAGTACTTC; cdr3_aa: CASSLSRSYKQYF
clone_size: many; v_call: TRBV30; j_call: TRBJ1-6; d_call: .; cdr3_nt: TGTGCCTGGAGTGTATCTGGGGTTAACCAGTCACCCCTCCACTTT; cdr3_aa: CAWSVSGVNQSPLHF
clone_size: many; v_call: TRBV7-2; j_call: TRBJ2-7; d_call: .; cdr3_nt: TGTGCCAGCAGCTTAGGTCGTCCCTACGAGCAGTACTTC; cdr3_aa: CASSLGRPYEQYF
clone_size: .; v_call: TRBV9; j_call: TRBJ2-7; d_call: .; cdr3_nt: TGTGCCAGCAGCTCCGAGGGGGGGGCGCAGGACGAGCAGTACTTC; cdr3_aa: CASSSEGGAQDEQYF
clone_size: many; v_call: TRBV29-1; j_call: TRBJ2-7; d_call: .; cdr3_nt: TGCAGCGTTGAATGGGGAGGGATACAGGGAACCTACGAGCAGTACTTC; cdr3_aa: CSVEWGGIQGTYEQYF
clone_size: many; v_call: TRBV20-1; j_call: TRBJ2-4; d_call: TRBD2; cdr3_nt: TGCAGTGCTAGAGTCACTAGCGGGAGCCCCATTCAGTACTTC; cdr3_aa: CSARVTSGSPIQYF
clone_size: many; v_call: TRBV4-1; j_call: TRBJ2-7; d_call: .; cdr3_nt: TGCGCCAGCAGCCAAGATTTACAGGCGGGCGACGAGCAGTACTTC; cdr3_aa: CASSQDLQAGDEQYF
clone_size: .; v_call: TRBV7-8; j_call: TRBJ1-4; d_call: .; cdr3_nt: TGTGCCAGCAGCTTAGCAGGGGGGTTTGAAAACCTGTTTTTT; cdr3_aa: CASSLAGGFENLFF
clone_size: many; v_call: TRBV7-9; j_call: TRBJ2-7; d_call: TRBD1; cdr3_nt: TGTGCCAGCAGCTTAGCCCGGGACAGGACGACTCCTTACGAGCAGTACTTC; cdr3_aa: CASSLARDRTTPYEQYF
clone_size: many; v_call: TRBV20-1; j_call: TRBJ2-1; d_call: .; cdr3_nt: TGCAGTGCTAGAGACCGGGAGTTCTCCTACAATGAGCAGTTCTTC; cdr3_aa: CSARDREFSYNEQFF
clone_size: few; v_call: TRBV4-3; j_call: TRBJ2-1; d_call: .; cdr3_nt: TGCGCCAGCAGCGGCCTTGAGGACAATGAGCAGTTCTTC; cdr3_aa: CASSGLEDNEQFF
clone_size: .; v_call: TRBV6-1; j_call: TRBJ2-7; d_call: TRBD1; cdr3_nt: TGTGCCAGCAGTGAAAGATGGCTTTTGACAGGGGCGGTAAACGAGCAGTACTTC; cdr3_aa: CASSERWLLTGAVNEQYF
clone_size: many; v_call: TRBV20-1; j_call: TRBJ2-7; d_call: .; cdr3_nt: TGCAGTGCTAGACGGAACTACGAGCAGTACTTC; cdr3_aa: CSARRNYEQYF
clone_size: many; v_call: TRBV7-3; j_call: TRBJ2-4; d_call: .; cdr3_nt: TGTGCCAGCAGCTTAGGCGTCGGGGCCAAAAACATTCAGTACTTC; cdr3_aa: CASSLGVGAKNIQYF